This note documents a single T cell receptor (beta chain) sequence. These data are taken from a study of PD-L1 blockade in urothelial cancer. Each PCR reaction had synthetic TCR analog templates spiked into it. Generated by immunoSEQ multiplex PCR, the TCRdb table keeps only in-frame clones and is missing some. The table shows approximately 28,000 clones, with roughly 80% occurring only once. Time point described: peripheral blood 6 weeks after treatment start. The TCR sequence derives from a man between 70 and 80 years old with urothelial cancer. The sample consisted of PBMCs, taken around atezolizumab (anti-PD-L1) treatment.

This CDR3 is CASSNDGAGTQYF. The CDR3 nucleotides read TGTGCCAGCAGTAATGACGGAGCGGGGACCCAGTACTTC. The rearrangement joins TRBV6-1 to TRBJ2-5; D possibly corresponds to TRBD2 (6 bases). The germline V and J ends were trimmed by 5 bases and 7 bases, with 14 bases remaining between them. Germline V gene lookup returns CDR1 MNHNS and CDR2 SASEGT. The CDR3 totals 13 residues.